This T cell receptor beta chain was captured in a study of CD8 T cells in ankylosing spondylitis. Whole-study results and caveats: Clones linked to disease were reported to show significant enrichment in matched ankylosing spondylitis synovial fluid.

Using quantitative 5'-RACE with molecular barcodes, the authors made TCR beta libraries. TCRdb reprocessed the 5' RACE reads with MiXCR, giving one entry per CDR3 protein. The sample lists around 180,000 distinct CDR3 sequences, over 10% occurring once. There are a few counts of this clonotype. The antigen is not known. CDR1 is LGHNA, CDR2 YSLEER, per germline. V gave up 0 bases and J gave up 2 bases; unmatched junction bases: 4. The CDR3 loop spans 16 amino acids. Input material: blood, either unsorted or a sorted T cell fraction (not recorded which). The receptor was isolated from a female donor with ankylosing spondylitis or in good health (not recorded which). The chain carries TRBV4-3 and TRBJ2-3, with 8 bases matching TRBD2. CDR3 DNA: TGCGCCAGCAGCCAAGATATACTAGCGGTCACAGATACGCAGTATTTT. It encodes CASSQDILAVTDTQYF.